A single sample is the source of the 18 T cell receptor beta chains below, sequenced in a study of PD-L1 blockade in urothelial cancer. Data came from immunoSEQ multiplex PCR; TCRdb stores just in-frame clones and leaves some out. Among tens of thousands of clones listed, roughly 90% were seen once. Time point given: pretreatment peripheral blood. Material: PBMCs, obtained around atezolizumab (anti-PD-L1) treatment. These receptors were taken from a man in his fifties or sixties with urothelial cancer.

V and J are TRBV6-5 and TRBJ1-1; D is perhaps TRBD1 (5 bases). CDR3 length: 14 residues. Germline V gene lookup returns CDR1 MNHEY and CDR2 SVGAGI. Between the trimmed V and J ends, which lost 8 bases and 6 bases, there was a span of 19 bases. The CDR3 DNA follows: TGTGCCAGCGGCCCCCGGGGGACCCCCGCTGAAGCTTTCTTT. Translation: CASGPRGTPAEAFF.

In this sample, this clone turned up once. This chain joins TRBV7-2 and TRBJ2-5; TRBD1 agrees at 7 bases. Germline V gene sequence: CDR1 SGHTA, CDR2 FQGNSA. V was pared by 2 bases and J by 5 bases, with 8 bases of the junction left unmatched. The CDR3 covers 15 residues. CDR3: CASSLIRTGGETQYF. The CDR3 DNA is TGTGCCAGCAGCTTAATCCGGACAGGCGGTGAGACCCAGTACTTC.

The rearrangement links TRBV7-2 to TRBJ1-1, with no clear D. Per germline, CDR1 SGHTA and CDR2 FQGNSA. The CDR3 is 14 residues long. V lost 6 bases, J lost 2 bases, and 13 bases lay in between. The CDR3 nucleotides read TGTGCCAGCAGGCGACTTACTATTAACACTGAAGCTTTCTTT. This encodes CASRRLTINTEAFF.

The CDR3: CASSPGQGLGKLFF. The CDR3 DNA is TGTGCCAGCAGCCCAGGACAGGGGCTGGGGAAACTGTTTTTT. V gene TRBV4-2 combines with J gene TRBJ1-4, with 9 bases aligning to TRBD1. The germline V gene has CDR1 LGHNA and CDR2 YNFKEQ. The length of the CDR3 is 14 residues. The trim removed 4 bases at V and 11 bases at J, leaving 8 bases unmatched.

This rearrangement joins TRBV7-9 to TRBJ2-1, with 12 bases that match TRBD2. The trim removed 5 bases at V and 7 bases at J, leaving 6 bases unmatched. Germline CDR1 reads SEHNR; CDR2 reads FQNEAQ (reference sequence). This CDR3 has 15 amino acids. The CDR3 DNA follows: TGTGCCAGCAGCAATCTAGCGGGGGGGGTTAATGAGCAGTTCTTC. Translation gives CASSNLAGGVNEQFF.

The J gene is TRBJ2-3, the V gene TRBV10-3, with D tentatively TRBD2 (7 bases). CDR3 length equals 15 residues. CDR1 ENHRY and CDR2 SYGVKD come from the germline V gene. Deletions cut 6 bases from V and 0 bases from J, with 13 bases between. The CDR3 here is CAIRVGGPSTDTQYF. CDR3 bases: TGTGCCATCAGGGTGGGGGGGCCTAGCACAGATACGCAGTATTTT.

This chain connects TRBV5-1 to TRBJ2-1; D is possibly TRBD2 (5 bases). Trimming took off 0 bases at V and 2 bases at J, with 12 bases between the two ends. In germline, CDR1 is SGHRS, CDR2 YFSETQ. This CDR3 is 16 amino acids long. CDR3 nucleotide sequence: TGCGCCAGCAGCTTGGATCCAGCGAGGGCCTACAATGAGCAGTTCTTC. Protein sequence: CASSLDPARAYNEQFF.

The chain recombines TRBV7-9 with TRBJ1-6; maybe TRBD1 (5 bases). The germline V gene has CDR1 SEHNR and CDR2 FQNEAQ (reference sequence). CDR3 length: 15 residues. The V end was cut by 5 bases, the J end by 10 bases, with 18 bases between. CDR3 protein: CASSPGTFEWSPLHF. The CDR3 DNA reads TGTGCCAGCAGCCCCGGGACTTTTGAATGGTCACCCCTCCACTTT.

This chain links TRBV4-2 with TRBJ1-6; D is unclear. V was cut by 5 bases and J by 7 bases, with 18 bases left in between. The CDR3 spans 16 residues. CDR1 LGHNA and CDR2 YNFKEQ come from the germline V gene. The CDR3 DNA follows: TGTGCCAGCAGCGGCAGACTTACGGAAGTGAATTCACCCCTCCACTTT. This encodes CASSGRLTEVNSPLHF.

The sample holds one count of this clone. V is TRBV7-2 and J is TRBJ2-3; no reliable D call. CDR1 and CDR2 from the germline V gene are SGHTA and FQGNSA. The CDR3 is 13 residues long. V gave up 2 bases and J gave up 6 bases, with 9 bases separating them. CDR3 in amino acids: CASSLIVSDTQYF. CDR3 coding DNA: TGTGCCAGCAGCTTAATCGTATCTGATACGCAGTATTTT. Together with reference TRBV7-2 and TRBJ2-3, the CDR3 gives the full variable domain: GAGVSQSPSNKVTEKGKDVELRCDPISGHTALYWYRQSLGQGLEFLIYFQGNSAPDKSGLPSDRFSAERTGGSVSTLTIQRTQQEDSAVYLCASSLIVSDTQYFGPGTRLTVL.

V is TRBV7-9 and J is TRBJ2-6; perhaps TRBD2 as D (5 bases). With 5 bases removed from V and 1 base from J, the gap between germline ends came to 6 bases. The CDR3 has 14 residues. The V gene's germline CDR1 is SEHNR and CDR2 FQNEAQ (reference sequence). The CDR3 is CASSEGSGANVLTF. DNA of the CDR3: TGTGCCAGCAGCGAGGGATCTGGGGCCAACGTCCTGACTTTC.

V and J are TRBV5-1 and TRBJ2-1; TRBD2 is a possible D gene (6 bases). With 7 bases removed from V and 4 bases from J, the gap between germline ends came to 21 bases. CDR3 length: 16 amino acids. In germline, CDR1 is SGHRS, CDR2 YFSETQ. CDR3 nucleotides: TGCGCCAGCTCAAAGGGCCCCGGCGGGGAATACAATGAGCAGTTCTTC. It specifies CASSKGPGGEYNEQFF.

Here the CDR3 reads CASRLEQRGKREGFSPETQYF. The CDR3 DNA follows: TGTGCAAGTCGCTTAGAACAGCGGGGCAAGCGGGAGGGCTTTTCTCCTGAGACCCAGTACTTC. The chain carries TRBV12-2 and TRBJ2-5; the table's TRBD2 call for D was not verified on the DNA. TRBV12-2 corresponds to a pseudogene. The CDR3 spans 21 residues.

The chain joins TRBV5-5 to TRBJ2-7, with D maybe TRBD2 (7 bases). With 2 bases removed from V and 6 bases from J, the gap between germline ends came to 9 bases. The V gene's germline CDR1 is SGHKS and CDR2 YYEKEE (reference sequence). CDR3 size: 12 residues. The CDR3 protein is CASSFGGAEQYF. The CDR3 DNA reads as TGTGCCAGCAGCTTTGGGGGGGCCGAGCAGTACTTC.

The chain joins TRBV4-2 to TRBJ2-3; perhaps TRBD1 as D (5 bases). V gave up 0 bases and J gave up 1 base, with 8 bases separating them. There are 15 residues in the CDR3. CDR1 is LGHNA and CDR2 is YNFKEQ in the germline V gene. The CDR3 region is CASSQDARGTDTQYF. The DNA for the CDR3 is TGTGCCAGCAGCCAAGATGCCAGGGGCACAGATACGCAGTATTTT.

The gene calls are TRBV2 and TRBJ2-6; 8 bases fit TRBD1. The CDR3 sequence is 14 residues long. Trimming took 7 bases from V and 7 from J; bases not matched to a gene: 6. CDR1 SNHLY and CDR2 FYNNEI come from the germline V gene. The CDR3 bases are TGTGCCAGCAACGGACAGGGTGGCGCCAACGTCCTGACTTTC. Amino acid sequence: CASNGQGGANVLTF. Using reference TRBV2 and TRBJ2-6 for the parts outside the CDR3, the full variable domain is EPEVTQTPSHQVTQMGQEVILRCVPISNHLYFYWYRQILGQKVEFLVSFYNNEISEKSEIFDDQFSVERPDGSNFTLKIRSTKLEDSAMYFCASNGQGGANVLTFGAGSRLTVL.

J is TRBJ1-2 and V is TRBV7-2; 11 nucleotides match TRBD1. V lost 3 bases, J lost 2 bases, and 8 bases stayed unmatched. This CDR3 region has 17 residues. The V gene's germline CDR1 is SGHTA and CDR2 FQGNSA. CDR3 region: CASSLAMGQGGNYGYTF. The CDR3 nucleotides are TGTGCCAGCAGCTTGGCGATGGGACAGGGGGGGAACTATGGCTACACCTTC.

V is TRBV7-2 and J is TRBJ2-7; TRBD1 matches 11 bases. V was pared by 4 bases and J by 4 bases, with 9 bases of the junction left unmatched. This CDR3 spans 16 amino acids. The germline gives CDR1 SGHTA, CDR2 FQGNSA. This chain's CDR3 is CASSSQFGQGAYEQYF. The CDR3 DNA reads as TGTGCCAGCAGCTCTCAATTTGGACAGGGGGCATACGAGCAGTACTTC.